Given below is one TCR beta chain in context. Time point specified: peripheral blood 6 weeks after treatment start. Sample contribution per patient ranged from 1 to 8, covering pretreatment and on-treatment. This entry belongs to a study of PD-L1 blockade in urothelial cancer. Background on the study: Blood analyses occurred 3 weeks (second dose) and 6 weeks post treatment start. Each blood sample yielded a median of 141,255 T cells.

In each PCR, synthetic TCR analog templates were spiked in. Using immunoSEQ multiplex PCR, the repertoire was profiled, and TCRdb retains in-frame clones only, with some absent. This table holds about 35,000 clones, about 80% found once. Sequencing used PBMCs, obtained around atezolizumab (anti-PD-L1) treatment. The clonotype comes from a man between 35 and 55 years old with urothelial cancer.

The chain's CDR3 is CASSPGQTSGNTIYF. CDR3 nucleotide sequence: TGTGCCAGCAGCCCGGGACAGACCTCTGGAAACACCATATATTTT. The rearrangement joins TRBV7-6 to TRBJ1-3, with 7 bases fitting TRBD1. The junction had 4 bases not matched to a gene; V was cut back by 5 bases and J by 0 bases. This CDR3 has 15 residues. Germline assignment: CDR1 SGHVS and CDR2 FNYEAQ.